The present entry profiles one T cell receptor beta chain with its context. This sample was included in a study of blood T cell repertoires in COVID-19. Study-level background: From T cells, B-cell-depleted T cells, or PBMCs came the material, which was cDNA or gDNA.

The table came from immunoSEQ multiplex PCR; TCRdb's copy has only in-frame clones and leaves some out. The sample yields approximately 260,000 clones, around nine tenths seen once. CDR1 SEHNR and CDR2 FQNEAQ come from the germline V gene (reference sequence). The CDR3 covers 13 residues. Trimming took 3 bases from V and 7 from J, leaving 9 bases between them. V is TRBV7-9 and J is TRBJ1-4; TRBD1 might be the D (5 bases). Specimen: peripheral blood. The receptor's source is a woman aged 40 to 55 who had recovered from COVID-19. CDR3 region: CASSLEGIEKLFF. CDR3 coding DNA: TGTGCCAGCAGCTTGGAGGGGATTGAAAAACTGTTTTTT.